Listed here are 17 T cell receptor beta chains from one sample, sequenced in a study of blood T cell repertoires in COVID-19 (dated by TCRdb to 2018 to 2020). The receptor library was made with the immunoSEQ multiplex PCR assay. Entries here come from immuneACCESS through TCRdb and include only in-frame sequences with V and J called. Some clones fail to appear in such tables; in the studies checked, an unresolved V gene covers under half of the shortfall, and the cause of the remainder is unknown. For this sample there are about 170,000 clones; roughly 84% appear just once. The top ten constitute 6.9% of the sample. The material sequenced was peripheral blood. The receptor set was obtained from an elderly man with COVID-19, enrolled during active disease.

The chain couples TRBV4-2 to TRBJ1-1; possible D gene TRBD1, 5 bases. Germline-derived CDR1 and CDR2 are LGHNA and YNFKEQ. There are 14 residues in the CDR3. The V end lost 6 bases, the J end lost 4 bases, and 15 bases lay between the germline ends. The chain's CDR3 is CASRPQDLGTEAFF. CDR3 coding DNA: TGTGCCAGCAGGCCACAGGATTTGGGCACTGAAGCTTTCTTT.

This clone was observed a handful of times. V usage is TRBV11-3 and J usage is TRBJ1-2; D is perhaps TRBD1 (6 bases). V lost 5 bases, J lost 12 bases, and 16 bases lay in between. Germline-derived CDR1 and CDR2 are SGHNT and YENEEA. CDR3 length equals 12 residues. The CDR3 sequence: CASSPGGGANTF. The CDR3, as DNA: TGTGCCAGCAGCCCCGGCGGGGGCGCAAACACCTTC.

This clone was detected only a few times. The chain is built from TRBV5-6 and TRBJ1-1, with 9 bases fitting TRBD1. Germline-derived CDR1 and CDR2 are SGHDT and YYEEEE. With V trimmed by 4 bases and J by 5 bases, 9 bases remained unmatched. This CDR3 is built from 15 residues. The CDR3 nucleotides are TGTGCCAGCAGCCCACCGACAGGGGGACTTACTGAAGCTTTCTTT. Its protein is CASSPPTGGLTEAFF. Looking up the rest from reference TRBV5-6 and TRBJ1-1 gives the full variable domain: DAGVTQSPTHLIKTRGQQVTLRCSPKSGHDTVSWYQQALGQGPQFIFQYYEEEERQRGNFPDRFSGHQFPNYSSELNVNALLLGDSALYLCASSPPTGGLTEAFFGQGTRLTVV.

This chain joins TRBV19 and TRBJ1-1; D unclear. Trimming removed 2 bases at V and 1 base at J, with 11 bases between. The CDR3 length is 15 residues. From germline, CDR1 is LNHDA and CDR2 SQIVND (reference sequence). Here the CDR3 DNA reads TGTGCCAGTAGTATACATCCGAGAAAGAACACTGAAGCTTTCTTT. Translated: CASSIHPRKNTEAFF.

CDR3 coding DNA: TGTGCCAGCAGCCCCTCGTGGCAGGGTACCTACAATGAGCAGTTCTTC. Encoded protein: CASSPSWQGTYNEQFF. The genes are TRBV3-1 (or the pseudogene TRBV3-2) and TRBJ2-1, with D possibly TRBD1 on 5 matching bases. CDR3 length: 16 amino acids. CDR1 and CDR2 from the germline V gene are LGHDT and YNNKEL (reference sequence). The ends were cut back, 4 bases at V and 2 bases at J, with 15 bases in the middle.

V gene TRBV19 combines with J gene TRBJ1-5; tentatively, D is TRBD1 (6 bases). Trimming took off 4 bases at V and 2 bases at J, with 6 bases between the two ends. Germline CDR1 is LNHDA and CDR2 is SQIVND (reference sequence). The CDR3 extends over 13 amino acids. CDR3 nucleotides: TGTGCCAGTAGTAGACAGGGCAATCAGCCCCAGCATTTT. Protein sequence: CASSRQGNQPQHF.

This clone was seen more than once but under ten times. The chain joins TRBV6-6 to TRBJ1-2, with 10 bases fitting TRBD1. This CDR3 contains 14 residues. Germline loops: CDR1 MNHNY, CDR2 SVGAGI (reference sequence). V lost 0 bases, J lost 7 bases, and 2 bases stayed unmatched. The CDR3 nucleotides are TGTGCCAGCAGTTACTCGGGGACAGGGGCTGGCTACACCTTC. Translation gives CASSYSGTGAGYTF.

CDR3 region: CASSLQAGGVYGYTF. The CDR3 DNA follows: TGTGCCAGCAGCCTACAGGCCGGGGGGGTTTATGGCTACACCTTC. The rearrangement joins TRBV7-2 to TRBJ1-2; a weak D match, TRBD1 (5 bases). Deletions cut 5 bases from V and 5 bases from J, with 18 bases between. CDR3 size: 15 residues. Germline CDR1 and CDR2: SGHTA and FQGNSA.

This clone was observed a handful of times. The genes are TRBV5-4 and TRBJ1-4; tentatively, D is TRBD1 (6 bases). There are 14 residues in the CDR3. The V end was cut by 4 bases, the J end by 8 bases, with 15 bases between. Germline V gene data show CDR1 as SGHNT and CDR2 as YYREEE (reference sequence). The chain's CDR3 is CASSLQGPSEKLFF. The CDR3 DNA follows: TGTGCCAGCAGCCTTCAGGGGCCTTCCGAAAAACTGTTTTTT.

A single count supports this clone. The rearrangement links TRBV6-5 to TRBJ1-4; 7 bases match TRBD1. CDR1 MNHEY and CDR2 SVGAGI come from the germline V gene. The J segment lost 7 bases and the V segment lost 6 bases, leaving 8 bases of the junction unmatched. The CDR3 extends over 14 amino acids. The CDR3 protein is CASSPGGRGEKLFF. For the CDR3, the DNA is TGTGCCAGCAGCCCAGGGGGTCGGGGTGAAAAACTGTTTTTT.

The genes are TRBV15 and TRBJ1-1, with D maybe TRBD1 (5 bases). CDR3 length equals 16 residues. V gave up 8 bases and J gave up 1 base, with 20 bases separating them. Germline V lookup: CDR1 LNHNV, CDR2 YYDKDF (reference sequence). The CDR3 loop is CATQPWAGRGNTEAFF. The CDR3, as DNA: TGTGCCACCCAGCCTTGGGCAGGGCGCGGGAACACTGAAGCTTTCTTT.

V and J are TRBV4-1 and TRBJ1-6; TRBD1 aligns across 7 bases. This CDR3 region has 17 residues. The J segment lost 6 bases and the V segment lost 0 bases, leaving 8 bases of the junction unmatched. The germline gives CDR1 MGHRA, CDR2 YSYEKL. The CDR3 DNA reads TGCGCCAGCAGCCAAGAGGGGCGAGGGGGCGGTAATTCACCCCTCCACTTT. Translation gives CASSQEGRGGGNSPLHF.

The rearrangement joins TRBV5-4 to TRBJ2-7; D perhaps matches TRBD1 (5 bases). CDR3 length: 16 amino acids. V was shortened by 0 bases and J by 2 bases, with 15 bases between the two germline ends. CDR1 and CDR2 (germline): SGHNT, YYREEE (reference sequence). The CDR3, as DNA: TGTGCCAGCAGCTTGGCCTACATCGACAGTACCTACGAGCAGTACTTC. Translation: CASSLAYIDSTYEQYF.

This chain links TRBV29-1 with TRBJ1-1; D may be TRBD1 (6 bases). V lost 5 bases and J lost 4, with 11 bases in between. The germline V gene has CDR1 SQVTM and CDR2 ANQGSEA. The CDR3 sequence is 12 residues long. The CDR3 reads CSVSQGRTEAFF. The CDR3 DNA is TGCAGCGTTTCACAGGGCCGCACTGAAGCTTTCTTT.

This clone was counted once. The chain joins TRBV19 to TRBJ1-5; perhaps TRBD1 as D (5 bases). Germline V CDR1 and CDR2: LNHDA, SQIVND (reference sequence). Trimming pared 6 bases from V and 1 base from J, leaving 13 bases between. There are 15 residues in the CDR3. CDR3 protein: CASRGTGGSNQPQHF. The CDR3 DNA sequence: TGTGCCAGTAGGGGGACGGGAGGGAGCAATCAGCCCCAGCATTTT.

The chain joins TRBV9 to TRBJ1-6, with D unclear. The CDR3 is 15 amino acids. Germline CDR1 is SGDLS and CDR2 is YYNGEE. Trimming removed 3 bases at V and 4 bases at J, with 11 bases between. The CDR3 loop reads CASSALDGYNSPLHF. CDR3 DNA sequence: TGTGCCAGCAGCGCCCTAGACGGTTATAATTCACCCCTCCACTTT.

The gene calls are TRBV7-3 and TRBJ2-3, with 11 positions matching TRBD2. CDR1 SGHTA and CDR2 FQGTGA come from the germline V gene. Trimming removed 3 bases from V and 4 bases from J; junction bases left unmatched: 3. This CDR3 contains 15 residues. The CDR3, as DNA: TGTGCCAGCAGCTTCGAACTAGCGGGGGCAGATACGCAGTATTTT. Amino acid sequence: CASSFELAGADTQYF.